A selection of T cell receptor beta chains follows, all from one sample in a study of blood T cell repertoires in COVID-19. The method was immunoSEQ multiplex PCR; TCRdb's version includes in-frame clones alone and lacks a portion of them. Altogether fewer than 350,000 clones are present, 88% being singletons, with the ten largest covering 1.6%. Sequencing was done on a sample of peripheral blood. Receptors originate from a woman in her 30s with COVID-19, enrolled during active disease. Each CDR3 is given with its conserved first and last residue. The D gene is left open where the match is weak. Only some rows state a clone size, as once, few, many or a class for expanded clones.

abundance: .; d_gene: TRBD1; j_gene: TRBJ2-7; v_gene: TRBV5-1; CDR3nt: TGCGCCAGCAGTTCCGGGACAGGGGGCAAAGAGCAGTACTTC; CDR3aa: CASSSGTGGKEQYF
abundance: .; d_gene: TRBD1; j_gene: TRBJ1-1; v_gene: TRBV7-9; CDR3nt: TGTGCCAGCAGCCCAACCCGACAGGGGGCGGGAACTGAAGCTTTCTTT; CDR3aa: CASSPTRQGAGTEAFF
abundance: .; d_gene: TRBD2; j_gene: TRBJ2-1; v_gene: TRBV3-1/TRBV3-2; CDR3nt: TGTGCCAGCAGCCAAGGAAAGCGGGGGGTTGGAAATGAGCAGTTCTTC; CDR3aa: CASSQGKRGVGNEQFF
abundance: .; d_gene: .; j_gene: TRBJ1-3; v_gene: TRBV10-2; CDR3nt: TGCGCCAGCAGTGAAAGGGTGGGGGGCTCTGGAAACACCATATATTTT; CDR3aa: CASSERVGGSGNTIYF
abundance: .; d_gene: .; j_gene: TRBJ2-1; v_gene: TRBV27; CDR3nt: TGTGCCAGCAGTAACCGGGACACCCCCTACAATGAGCAGTTCTTC; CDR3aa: CASSNRDTPYNEQFF
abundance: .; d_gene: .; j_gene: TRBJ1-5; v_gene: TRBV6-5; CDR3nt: TGTGCCAGCAGTCGCGGGAGTACTGATCAGCCCCAGCATTTT; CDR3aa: CASSRGSTDQPQHF
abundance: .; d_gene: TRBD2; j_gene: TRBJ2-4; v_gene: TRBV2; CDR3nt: TGTGCCAGCATTCGCCTAGCGGGGGCCGAACAAAAAAACATTCAGTACTTC; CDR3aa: CASIRLAGAEQKNIQYF
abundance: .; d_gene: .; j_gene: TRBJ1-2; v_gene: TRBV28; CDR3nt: TGTGCCAGCAGCTCTGACTCAGCAGTTTATGGCTACACCTTC; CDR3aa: CASSSDSAVYGYTF
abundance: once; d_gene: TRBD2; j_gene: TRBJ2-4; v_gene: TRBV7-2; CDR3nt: TGTGCCAGCAGCTTCCTCGGCGGGGGGGCGTATCAAAACATTCAGTACTTC; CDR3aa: CASSFLGGGAYQNIQYF
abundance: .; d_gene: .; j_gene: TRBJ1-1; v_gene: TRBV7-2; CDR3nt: TGTGCCAGCAGCTTACGGGGAGGTACTGAAGCTTTCTTT; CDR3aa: CASSLRGGTEAFF
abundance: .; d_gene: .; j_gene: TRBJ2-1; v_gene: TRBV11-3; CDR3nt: TGTGCCAGCAGCTTACTCGGTGGAGGGGTTTTTTTAAATGAGCAGTTCTTC; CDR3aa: CASSLLGGGVFLNEQFF
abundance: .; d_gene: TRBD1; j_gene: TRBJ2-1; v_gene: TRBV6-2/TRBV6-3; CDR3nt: TGTGCCAGCAGTCGGCCGGGACAGGGACTCTACAATGAGCAGTTCTTC; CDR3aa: CASSRPGQGLYNEQFF
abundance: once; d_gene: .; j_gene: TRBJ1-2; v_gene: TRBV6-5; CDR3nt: TGTGCCAGCACCTCCCCAACGGGTAACTATGGCTACACCTTC; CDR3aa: CASTSPTGNYGYTF
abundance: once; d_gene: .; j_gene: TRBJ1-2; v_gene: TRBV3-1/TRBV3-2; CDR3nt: TGTGCCAGCAGCCACCTACAGGGACCTGGCTACACCTTC; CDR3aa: CASSHLQGPGYTF
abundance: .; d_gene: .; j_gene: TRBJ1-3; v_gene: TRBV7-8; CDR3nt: TGTGCCAGCAGTCCTGGGGGGGTTCCCGGAAACACCATATATTTT; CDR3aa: CASSPGGVPGNTIYF
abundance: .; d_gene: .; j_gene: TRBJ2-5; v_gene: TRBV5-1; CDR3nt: TGCGCCAGCAGCTTGGGACTGGTGTCTCCAGAGACCCAGTACTTC; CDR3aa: CASSLGLVSPETQYF
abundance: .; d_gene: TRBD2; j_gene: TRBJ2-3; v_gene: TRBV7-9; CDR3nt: TGTGCCAGCAGCCCCCCGGGACTAGGAGCGCCAGATACGCAGTATTTT; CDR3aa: CASSPPGLGAPDTQYF
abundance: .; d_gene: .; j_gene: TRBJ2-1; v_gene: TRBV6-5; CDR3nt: TGTGCCAGCAGTTACTCCCAAACTAGCTACAATGAGCAGTTCTTC; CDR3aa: CASSYSQTSYNEQFF
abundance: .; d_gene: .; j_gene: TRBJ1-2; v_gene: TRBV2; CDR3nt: TGTGCCAGCAGTCTACAGGGTGCCTCCTATGGCTACACCTTC; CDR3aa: CASSLQGASYGYTF
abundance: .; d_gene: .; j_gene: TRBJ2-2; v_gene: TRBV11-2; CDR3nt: TGTGCCAGCAGCTTCGTAAACACCGGGGAGCTGTTTTTT; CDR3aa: CASSFVNTGELFF
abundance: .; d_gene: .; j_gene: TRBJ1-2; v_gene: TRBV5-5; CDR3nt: TGTGCCACCCGGGGGGCCGGGAGTGGCTACACCTTC; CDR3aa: CATRGAGSGYTF
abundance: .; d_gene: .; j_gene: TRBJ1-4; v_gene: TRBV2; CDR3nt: TGTGCCGGCGGCAGGGAAACGAATGAAAAACTGTTTTTT; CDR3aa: CAGGRETNEKLFF
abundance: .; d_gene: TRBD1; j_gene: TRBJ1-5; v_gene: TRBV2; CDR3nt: TGTGCCAGCAGTGAACCGGGACAGAGCAATCAGCCCCAGCATTTT; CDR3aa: CASSEPGQSNQPQHF
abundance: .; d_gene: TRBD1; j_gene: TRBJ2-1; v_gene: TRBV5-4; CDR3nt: TGTGCCAGCAGCTTGGCGGACAGGGATGTGAATGAGCAGTTCTTC; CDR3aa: CASSLADRDVNEQFF
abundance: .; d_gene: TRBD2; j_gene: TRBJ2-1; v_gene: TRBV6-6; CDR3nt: TGTGCCAGCAGCGTAGCGGGGGGAACGTACAATGAGCAGTTCTTC; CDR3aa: CASSVAGGTYNEQFF
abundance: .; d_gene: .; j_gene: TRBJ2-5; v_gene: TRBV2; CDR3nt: TGTGCCAGCGCCGGAGAGACCCAGTACTTC; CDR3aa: CASAGETQYF
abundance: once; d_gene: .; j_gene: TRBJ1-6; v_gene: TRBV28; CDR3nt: TGTGCCAGCAGTCCCCCGGCCAGCGTTAATTCACCCCTCCACTTT; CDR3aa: CASSPPASVNSPLHF
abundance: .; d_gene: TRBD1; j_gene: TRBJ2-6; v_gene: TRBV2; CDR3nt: TGTGCCAGCCGGGACAGTGGCCTCTCTGGGGCCAACGTCCTGACTTTC; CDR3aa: CASRDSGLSGANVLTF
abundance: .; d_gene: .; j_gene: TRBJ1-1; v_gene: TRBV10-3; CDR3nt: TGTGCCATCAGTGACCTTACAAAGAACACTGAAGCTTTCTTT; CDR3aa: CAISDLTKNTEAFF
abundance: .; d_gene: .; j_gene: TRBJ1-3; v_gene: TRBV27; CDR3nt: TGTGCCAGCAGGGCACAGCACTCTGGAAACACCATATATTTT; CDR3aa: CASRAQHSGNTIYF
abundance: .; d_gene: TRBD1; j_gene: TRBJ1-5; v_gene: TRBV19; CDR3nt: TGTGCCAGTAGTATGTCTCAGGGGGCTCTTCGAAATCAGCCCCAGCATTTT; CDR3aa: CASSMSQGALRNQPQHF
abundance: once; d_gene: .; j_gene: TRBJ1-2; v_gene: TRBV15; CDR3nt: TGTGCCACCAGCAGAGATCTGGAGGATTACTATGGCTACACCTTC; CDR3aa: CATSRDLEDYYGYTF
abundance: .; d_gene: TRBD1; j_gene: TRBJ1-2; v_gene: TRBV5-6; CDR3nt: TGTGCCAGCAGCTTGTTCGGACAGGGGGGCTTCTATGGCTACACCTTC; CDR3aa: CASSLFGQGGFYGYTF
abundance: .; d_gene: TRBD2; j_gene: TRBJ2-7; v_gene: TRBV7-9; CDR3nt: TGTGCCAGCAGCCCCCGGCGGGGGTCGGGTTACGAGCAGTACTTC; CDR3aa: CASSPRRGSGYEQYF
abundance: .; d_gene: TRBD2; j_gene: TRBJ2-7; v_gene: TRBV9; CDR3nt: TGTGCCAGCAGCGCTGCCGGTTTCGGGGGGGTCTCCTACGAGCAGTACTTC; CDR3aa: CASSAAGFGGVSYEQYF
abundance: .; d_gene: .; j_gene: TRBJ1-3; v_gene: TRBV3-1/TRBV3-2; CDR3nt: TGTGCCAGCAGCTCCTTCGGGCAGGGTGGAAACACCATATATTTT; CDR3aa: CASSSFGQGGNTIYF
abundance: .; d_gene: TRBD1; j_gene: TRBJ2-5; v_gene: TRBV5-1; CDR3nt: TGCGCCAGCAGCTTGGTCTTGACAGGGGGCCCGGAGACCCAGTACTTC; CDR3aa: CASSLVLTGGPETQYF
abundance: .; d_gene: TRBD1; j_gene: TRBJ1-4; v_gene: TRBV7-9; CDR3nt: TGTGCCAGCAGCTTAGCGGGACAGCCCCTGTTTTTT; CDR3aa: CASSLAGQPLFF
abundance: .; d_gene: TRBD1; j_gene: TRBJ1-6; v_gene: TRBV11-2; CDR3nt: TGTGCCAGCAGCCCCACAGGGACAGCCCGTAATTCACCCCTCCACTTT; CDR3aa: CASSPTGTARNSPLHF
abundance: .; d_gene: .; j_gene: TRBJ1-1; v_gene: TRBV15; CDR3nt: TGTGCCACCAGCAGAGAGAAGGGACTTGAAGCTTTCTTT; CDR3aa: CATSREKGLEAFF
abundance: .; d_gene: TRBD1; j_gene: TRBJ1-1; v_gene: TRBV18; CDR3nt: TGTGCCAGCTCAAGACAGGGGCAGAACACTGAAGCTTTCTTT; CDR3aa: CASSRQGQNTEAFF
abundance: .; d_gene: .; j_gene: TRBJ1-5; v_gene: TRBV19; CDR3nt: TGTGCCAGTAGTATACAGGGCTACCATCAGCCCCAGCATTTT; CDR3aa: CASSIQGYHQPQHF
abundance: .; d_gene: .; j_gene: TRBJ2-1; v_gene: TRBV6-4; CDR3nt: TGTGCCAGCAGTGTCGGTACCTACAATGAGCAGTTCTTC; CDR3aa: CASSVGTYNEQFF
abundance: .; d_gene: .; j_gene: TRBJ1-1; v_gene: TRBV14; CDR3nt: TGTGCCAGCAGCCGTAACAGGGACATCGGGATGAACACTGAAGCTTTCTTT; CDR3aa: CASSRNRDIGMNTEAFF
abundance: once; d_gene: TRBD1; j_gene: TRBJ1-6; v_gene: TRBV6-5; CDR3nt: TGTGCCAGCAGTTCACCGACAGGGTGGCTCCACTTT; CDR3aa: CASSSPTGWLHF
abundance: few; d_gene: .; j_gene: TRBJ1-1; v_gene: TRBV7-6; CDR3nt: TGTGCCAGCAGCTCTGCCCAGGAGGTGAGCACTGAAGCTTTCTTT; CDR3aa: CASSSAQEVSTEAFF
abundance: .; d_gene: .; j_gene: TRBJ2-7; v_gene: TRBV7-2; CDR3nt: TGTGCCAGCAGCTTAGCCGCGTCGGGGCAGTACTTC; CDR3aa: CASSLAASGQYF
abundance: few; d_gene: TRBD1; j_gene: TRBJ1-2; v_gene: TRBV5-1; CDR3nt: TGCGCCAGCAGCTTGGGGGCAGGGGGCGAATTTGGCTACACCTTC; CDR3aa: CASSLGAGGEFGYTF